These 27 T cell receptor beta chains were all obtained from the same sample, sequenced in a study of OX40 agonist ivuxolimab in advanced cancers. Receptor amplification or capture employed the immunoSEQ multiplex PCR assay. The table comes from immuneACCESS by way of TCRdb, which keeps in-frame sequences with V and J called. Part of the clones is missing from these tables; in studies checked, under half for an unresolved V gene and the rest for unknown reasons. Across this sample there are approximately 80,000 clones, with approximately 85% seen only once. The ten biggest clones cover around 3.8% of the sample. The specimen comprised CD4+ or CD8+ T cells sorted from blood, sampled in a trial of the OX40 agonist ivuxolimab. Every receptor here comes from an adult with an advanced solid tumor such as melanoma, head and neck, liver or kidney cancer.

The CDR3 nucleotides read TGTGCCAGCAGGCTTGACAGGGGGTCACCTCCTGTCGAGCAGTACTTC. This gives the protein CASRLDRGSPPVEQYF. This chain links TRBV28 with TRBJ2-7; TRBD1 agrees at 9 bases. V lost 6 bases and J lost 6; bases outside the gene matches: 15. CDR1 is MDHEN and CDR2 is SYDVKM in the germline V gene. This CDR3 comprises 16 residues. Full variable domain (rest looked up from reference TRBV28 and TRBJ2-7): DVKVTQSSRYLVKRTGEKVFLECVQDMDHENMFWYRQDPGLGLRLIYFSYDVKMKEKGDIPEGYSVSREKKERFSLILESASTNQTSMYLCASRLDRGSPPVEQYFGPGTRLTVT.

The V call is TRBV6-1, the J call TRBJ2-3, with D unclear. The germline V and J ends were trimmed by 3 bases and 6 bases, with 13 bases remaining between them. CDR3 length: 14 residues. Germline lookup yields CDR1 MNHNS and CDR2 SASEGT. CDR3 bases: TGTGCCAGCAGTGATCGTGAGCATTATGATACGCAGTATTTT. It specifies CASSDREHYDTQYF.

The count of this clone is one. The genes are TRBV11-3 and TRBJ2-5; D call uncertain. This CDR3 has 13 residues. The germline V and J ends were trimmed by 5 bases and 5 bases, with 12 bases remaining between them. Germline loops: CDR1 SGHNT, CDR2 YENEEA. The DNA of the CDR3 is TGTGCCAGCAGCCCCAGGCAGAAGGAGACCCAGTACTTC. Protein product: CASSPRQKETQYF.

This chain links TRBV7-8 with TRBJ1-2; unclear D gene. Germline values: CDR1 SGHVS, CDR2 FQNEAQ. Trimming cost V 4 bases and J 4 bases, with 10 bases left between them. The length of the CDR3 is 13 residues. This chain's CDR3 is CASSSPRGYGYTF. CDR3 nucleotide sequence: TGTGCCAGCAGCTCCCCGCGGGGCTATGGCTACACCTTC. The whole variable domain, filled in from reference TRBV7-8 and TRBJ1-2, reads GAGVSQSPRYKVAKRGQDVALRCDPISGHVSLFWYQQALGQGPEFLTYFQNEAQLDKSGLPSDRFFAERPEGSVSTLKIQRTQQEDSAVYLCASSSPRGYGYTFGSGTRLTVV.

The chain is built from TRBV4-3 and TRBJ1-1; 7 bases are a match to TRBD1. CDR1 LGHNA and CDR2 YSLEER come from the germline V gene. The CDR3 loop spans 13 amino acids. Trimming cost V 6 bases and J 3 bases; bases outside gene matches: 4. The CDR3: CASRGTAYTEAFF. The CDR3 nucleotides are TGCGCCAGCAGAGGGACAGCCTACACTGAAGCTTTCTTT.

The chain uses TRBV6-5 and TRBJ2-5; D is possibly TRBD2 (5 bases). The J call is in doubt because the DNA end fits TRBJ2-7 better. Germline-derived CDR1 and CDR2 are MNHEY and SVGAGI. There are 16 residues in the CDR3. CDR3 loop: CASSYPERDEVYEQYF. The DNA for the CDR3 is TGTGCCAGCAGTTACCCGGAGAGGGATGAGGTCTACGAGCAGTACTTC.

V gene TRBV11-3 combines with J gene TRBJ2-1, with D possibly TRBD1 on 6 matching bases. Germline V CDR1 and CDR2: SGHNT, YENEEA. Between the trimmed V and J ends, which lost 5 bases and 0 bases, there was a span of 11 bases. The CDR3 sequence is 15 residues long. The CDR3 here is CASSQDSRSYNEQFF. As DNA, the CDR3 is TGTGCCAGCAGCCAGGACAGCCGCTCCTACAATGAGCAGTTCTTC.

Here the CDR3 reads CASSTRQGADERNTEAFF. Here the CDR3 DNA reads TGTGCCAGTAGTACACGACAGGGGGCAGACGAGAGGAACACTGAAGCTTTCTTT. J is TRBJ1-1 and V is TRBV19; 10 bases line up with TRBD1. V was pared by 4 bases and J by 1 base, with 12 bases of the junction left unmatched. Germline loops: CDR1 LNHDA, CDR2 SQIVND (reference sequence). This CDR3 has 18 residues.

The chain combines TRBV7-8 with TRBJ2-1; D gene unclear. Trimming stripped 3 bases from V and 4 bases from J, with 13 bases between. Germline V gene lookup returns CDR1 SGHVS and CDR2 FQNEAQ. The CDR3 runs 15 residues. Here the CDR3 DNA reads TGTGCCAGCAGCTTTACGAGAGCTCCGTACAATGAGCAGTTCTTC. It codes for CASSFTRAPYNEQFF.

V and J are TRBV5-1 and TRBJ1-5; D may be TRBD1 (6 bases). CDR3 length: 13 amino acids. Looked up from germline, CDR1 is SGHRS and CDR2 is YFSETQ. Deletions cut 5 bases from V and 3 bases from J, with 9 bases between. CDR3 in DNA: TGCGCCAGCAGGGGGGGGGCCAATCAGCCCCAGCATTTT. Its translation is CASRGGANQPQHF.

This CDR3 reads CASRKDSLSGNTIYF. In DNA, the CDR3 is TGTGCCAGCAGGAAAGACAGCCTCTCTGGAAACACCATATATTTT. The V call is TRBV9, the J call TRBJ1-3; TRBD1 is a possible D gene (5 bases). The CDR3 length is 15 residues. Trimming removed 5 bases at V and 0 bases at J, with 12 bases between. Germline values: CDR1 SGDLS, CDR2 YYNGEE.

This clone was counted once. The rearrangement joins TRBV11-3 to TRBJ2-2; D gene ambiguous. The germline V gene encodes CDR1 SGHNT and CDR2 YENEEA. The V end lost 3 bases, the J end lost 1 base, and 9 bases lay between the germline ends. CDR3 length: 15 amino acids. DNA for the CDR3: TGTGCCAGCAGCTTTGTCAGTTTGAACACCGGGGAGCTGTTTTTT. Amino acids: CASSFVSLNTGELFF.

In nucleotides, the CDR3 is TGCGCCAGCAGCCAAGGTCCGGTCGGGGGGAATGAGCAGTTCTTC. This encodes CASSQGPVGGNEQFF. V gene TRBV4-1 combines with J gene TRBJ2-1; 7 bases agree with TRBD2. CDR1 and CDR2 (germline): MGHRA, YSYEKL. V shed 1 base, J shed 7 bases, and the junction held 7 bases outside the gene matches. This CDR3 has 15 residues.

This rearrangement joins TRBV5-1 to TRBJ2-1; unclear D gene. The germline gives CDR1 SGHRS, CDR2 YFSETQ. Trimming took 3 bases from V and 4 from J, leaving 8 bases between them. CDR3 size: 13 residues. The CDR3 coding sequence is TGCGCCAGCAGCTATGATAGGTACAATGAGCAGTTCTTC. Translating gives CASSYDRYNEQFF.

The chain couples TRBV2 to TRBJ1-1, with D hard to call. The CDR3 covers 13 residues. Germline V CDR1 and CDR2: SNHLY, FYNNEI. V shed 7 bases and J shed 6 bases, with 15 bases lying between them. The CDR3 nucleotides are TGTGCCAGCAAGGAGATCCCTCCTTCTGAAGCTTTCTTT. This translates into CASKEIPPSEAFF.

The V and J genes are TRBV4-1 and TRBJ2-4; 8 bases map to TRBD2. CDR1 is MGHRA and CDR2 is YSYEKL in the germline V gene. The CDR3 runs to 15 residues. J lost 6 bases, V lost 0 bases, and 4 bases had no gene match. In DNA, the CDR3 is TGCGCCAGCAGCCAAGATCCCACTAGCGGAAACATTCAGTACTTC. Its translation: CASSQDPTSGNIQYF.

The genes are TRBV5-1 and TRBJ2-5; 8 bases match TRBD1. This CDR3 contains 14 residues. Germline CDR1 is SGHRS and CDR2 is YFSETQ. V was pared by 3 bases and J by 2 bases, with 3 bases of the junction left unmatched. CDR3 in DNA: TGCGCCAGCAGCTCCCGGGACAGGCAAGAGACCCAGTACTTC. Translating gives CASSSRDRQETQYF.

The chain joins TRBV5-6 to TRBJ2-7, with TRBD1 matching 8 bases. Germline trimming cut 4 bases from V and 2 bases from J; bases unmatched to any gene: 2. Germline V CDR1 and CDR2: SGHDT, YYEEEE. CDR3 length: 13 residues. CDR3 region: CASSQGQAYEQYF. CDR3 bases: TGTGCCAGCAGCCAGGGACAGGCCTACGAGCAGTACTTC.

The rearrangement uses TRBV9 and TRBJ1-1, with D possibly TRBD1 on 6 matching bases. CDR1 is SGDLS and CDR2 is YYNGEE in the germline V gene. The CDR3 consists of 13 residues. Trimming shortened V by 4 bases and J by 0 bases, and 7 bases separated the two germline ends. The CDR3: CASSRQVNTEAFF. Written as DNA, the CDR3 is TGTGCCAGCAGCCGACAGGTGAACACTGAAGCTTTCTTT.

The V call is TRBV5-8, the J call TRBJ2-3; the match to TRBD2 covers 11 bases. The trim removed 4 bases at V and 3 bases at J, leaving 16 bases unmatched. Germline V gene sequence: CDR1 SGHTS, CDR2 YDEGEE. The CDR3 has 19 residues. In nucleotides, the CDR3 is TGTGCCAGCAGCCCCAGGGGCCAGGGGCGACTAGCGGGAACAGATACGCAGTATTTT. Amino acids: CASSPRGQGRLAGTDTQYF.

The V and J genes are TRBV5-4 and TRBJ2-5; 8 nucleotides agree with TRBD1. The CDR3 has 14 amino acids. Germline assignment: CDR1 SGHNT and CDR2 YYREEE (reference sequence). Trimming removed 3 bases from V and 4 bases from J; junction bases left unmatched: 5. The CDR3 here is CASSSPTGGETQYF. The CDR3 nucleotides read TGTGCCAGCAGCTCTCCAACAGGGGGAGAGACCCAGTACTTC.

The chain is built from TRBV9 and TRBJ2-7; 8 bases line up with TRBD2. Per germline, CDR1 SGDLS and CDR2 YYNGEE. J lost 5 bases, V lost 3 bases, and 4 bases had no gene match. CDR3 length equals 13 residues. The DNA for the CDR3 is TGTGCCAGCAGCGCGAGCGGGAGCCACGAGCAGTACTTC. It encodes CASSASGSHEQYF.

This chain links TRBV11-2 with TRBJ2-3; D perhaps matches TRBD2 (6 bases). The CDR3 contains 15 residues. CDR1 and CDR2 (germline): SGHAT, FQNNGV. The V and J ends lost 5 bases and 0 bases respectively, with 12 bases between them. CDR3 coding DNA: TGTGCCAGCAGCCGGAGGGGTGAAAGCACAGATACGCAGTATTTT. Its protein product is CASSRRGESTDTQYF. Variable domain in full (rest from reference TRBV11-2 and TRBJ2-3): EAGVAQSPRYKIIEKRQSVAFWCNPISGHATLYWYQQILGQGPKLLIQFQNNGVVDDSQLPKDRFSAERLKGVDSTLKIQPAKLEDSAVYLCASSRRGESTDTQYFGPGTRLTVL.

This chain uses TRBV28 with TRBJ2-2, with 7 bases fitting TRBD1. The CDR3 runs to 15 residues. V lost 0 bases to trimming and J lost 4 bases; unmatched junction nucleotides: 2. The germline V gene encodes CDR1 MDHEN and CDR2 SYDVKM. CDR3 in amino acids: CASSLWGTATGELFF. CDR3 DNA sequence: TGTGCCAGCAGTTTATGGGGGACAGCCACCGGGGAGCTGTTTTTT.

The DNA of the CDR3 is TGTGCCAGCAGTGAAACAACTAGCGGAGGATCCCCGTTCTTC. This translates into CASSETTSGGSPFF. The genes are TRBV25-1 and TRBJ2-1; TRBD2 aligns across 8 bases. CDR3 size: 14 residues. Germline-derived CDR1 and CDR2 are MGHDK and SYGVNS. V was pared by 2 bases and J by 15 bases, with 12 bases of the junction left unmatched.

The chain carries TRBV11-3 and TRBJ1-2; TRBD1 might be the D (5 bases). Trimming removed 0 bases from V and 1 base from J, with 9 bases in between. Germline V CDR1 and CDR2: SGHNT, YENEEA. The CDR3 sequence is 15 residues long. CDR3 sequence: CASSLDAGSNYGYTF. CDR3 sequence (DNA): TGTGCCAGCAGCTTAGACGCAGGGAGTAACTATGGCTACACCTTC. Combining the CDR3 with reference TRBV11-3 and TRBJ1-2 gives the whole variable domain EAGVVQSPRYKIIEKKQPVAFWCNPISGHNTLYWYLQNLGQGPELLIRYENEEAVDDSQLPKDRFSAERLKGVDSTLKIQPAELGDSAVYLCASSLDAGSNYGYTFGSGTRLTVV.

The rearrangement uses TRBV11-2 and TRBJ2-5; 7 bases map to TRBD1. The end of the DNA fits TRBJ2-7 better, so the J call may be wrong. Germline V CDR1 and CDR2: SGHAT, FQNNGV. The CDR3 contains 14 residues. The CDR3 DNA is TGTGCCAGCAGTTATTGGGACAGTTCCTACGAGCAGTACTTC. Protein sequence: CASSYWDSSYEQYF.